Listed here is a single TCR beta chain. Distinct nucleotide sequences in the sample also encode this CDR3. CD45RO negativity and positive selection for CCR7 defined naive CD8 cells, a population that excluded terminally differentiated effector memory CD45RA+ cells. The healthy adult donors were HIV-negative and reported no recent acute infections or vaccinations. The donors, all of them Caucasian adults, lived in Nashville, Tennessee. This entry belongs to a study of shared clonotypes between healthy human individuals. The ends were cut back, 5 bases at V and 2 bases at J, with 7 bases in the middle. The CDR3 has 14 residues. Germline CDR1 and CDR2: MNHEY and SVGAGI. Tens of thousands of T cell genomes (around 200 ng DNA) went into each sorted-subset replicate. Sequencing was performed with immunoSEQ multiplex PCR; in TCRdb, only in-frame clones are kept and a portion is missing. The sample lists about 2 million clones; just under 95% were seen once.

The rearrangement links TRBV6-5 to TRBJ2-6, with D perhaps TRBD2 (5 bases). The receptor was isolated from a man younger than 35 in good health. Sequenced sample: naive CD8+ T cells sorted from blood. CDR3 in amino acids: CASSTGAGANVLTF. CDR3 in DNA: TGTGCCAGCAGTACCGGGGCTGGGGCCAACGTCCTGACTTTC.